Each of the 11 T cell receptor beta chains below was sequenced from the same sample in a study of cytomegalovirus exposure and HLA in healthy donors. TCRdb's table, derived via immunoSEQ multiplex PCR, lists solely in-frame clones and lacks some. The repertoire holds under 80,000 clones, with approximately 93% as singletons. The sequencing input was PBMCs. The receptors were gathered from a woman between 18 and 30 years old in good health and CMV-seropositive.

The sample holds one count of this clone. The chain links TRBV4-2 to TRBJ2-1; 9 nucleotides line up with TRBD1. The CDR3 runs to 19 residues. J lost 1 base, V lost 0 bases, and 10 bases had no gene match. Per the germline V gene, CDR1 is LGHNA and CDR2 is YNFKEQ. The CDR3 is CASSQDRSSGQGSYNEQFF. In DNA form, the CDR3 reads TGTGCCAGCAGCCAAGACAGATCTTCGGGACAGGGTTCCTACAATGAGCAGTTCTTC.

The V and J genes are TRBV18 and TRBJ2-7; D gene unclear. V was cut by 4 bases and J by 0 bases, with 7 bases left in between. The V gene's germline CDR1 is KGHSH and CDR2 LQKENI. The CDR3 sequence is 13 residues long. The CDR3 loop reads CASSREDSYEQYF. The DNA of the CDR3 is TGTGCCAGCTCACGTGAGGACTCCTACGAGCAGTACTTC. Using reference TRBV18 and TRBJ2-7 for the parts outside the CDR3, the full variable domain is NAGVMQNPRHLVRRRGQEARLRCSPMKGHSHVYWYRQLPEEGLKFMVYLQKENIIDESGMPKERFSAEFPKEGPSILRIQQVVRGDSAAYFCASSREDSYEQYFGPGTRLTVT.

The V call is TRBV9, the J call TRBJ1-2; 11 nucleotides align to TRBD1. The CDR3 spans 15 residues. The J segment lost 2 bases and the V segment lost 3 bases, leaving 3 bases of the junction unmatched. The germline gives CDR1 SGDLS, CDR2 YYNGEE. The CDR3 loop reads CASSEGTGGNYGYTF. The CDR3 nucleotides are TGTGCCAGCAGCGAAGGGACAGGGGGGAACTATGGCTACACCTTC.

This sequence joins TRBV5-1 and TRBJ1-1, with D unclear. Trimming stripped 1 base from V and 1 base from J, with 8 bases between. Germline CDR1 SGHRS, CDR2 YFSETQ. There are 14 residues in the CDR3. This chain's CDR3 is CASSLQEGNTEAFF. CDR3 sequence (DNA): TGCGCCAGCAGCTTGCAGGAGGGGAACACTGAAGCTTTCTTT.

The V gene is TRBV20-1, the J gene TRBJ1-2; no definite D call. The ends were cut back, 5 bases at V and 5 bases at J, with 6 bases in the middle. CDR3 length: 10 residues. The germline V gene encodes CDR1 DFQATT and CDR2 SNEGSKA (reference sequence). The DNA of the CDR3 is TGCAGTGCTGTCAGATATGGCTACACCTTC. It codes for CSAVRYGYTF.

This chain links TRBV9 with TRBJ1-2, with 7 positions matching TRBD1. V lost 4 bases to trimming and J lost 6 bases; unmatched junction nucleotides: 9. This CDR3 region has 14 residues. Germline V gene sequence: CDR1 SGDLS, CDR2 YYNGEE. The CDR3 spells CASSPPLGGDGYTF. In DNA, the CDR3 is TGTGCCAGCAGCCCTCCATTAGGGGGCGATGGCTACACCTTC.

The chain employs TRBV7-3 and TRBJ2-5; D uncertain. Trimming took 5 bases from V and 2 from J, leaving 9 bases between them. Germline loops: CDR1 SGHTA, CDR2 FQGTGA. The CDR3 covers 13 residues. The CDR3 reads CASSARSQETQYF. The DNA for the CDR3 is TGTGCCAGCAGCGCCCGGTCTCAAGAGACCCAGTACTTC.

The chain joins TRBV18 to TRBJ2-5, with 9 bases matching TRBD2. V gave up 2 bases and J gave up 1 base; unmatched junction bases: 2. Per germline, CDR1 KGHSH and CDR2 LQKENI. CDR3 length: 15 amino acids. CDR3 sequence: CASSPGTSPQETQYF. The CDR3 DNA is TGTGCCAGCTCACCAGGGACTAGCCCCCAAGAGACCCAGTACTTC.

This chain joins TRBV7-6 and TRBJ2-5, with TRBD2 identical over 7 bases. The germline V gene has CDR1 SGHVS and CDR2 FNYEAQ. Germline trimming cut 4 bases from V and 4 bases from J; bases unmatched to any gene: 6. This CDR3 region has 14 residues. The CDR3 is CASSSPAGVETQYF. CDR3 nucleotides: TGTGCCAGCAGCTCCCCGGCGGGAGTAGAGACCCAGTACTTC. The full variable domain, completed using reference TRBV7-6 and TRBJ2-5, is GAGVSQSPRYKVTKRGQDVALRCDPISGHVSLYWYRQALGQGPEFLTYFNYEAQQDKSGLPNDRFSAERPEGSISTLTIQRTEQRDSAMYRCASSSPAGVETQYFGPGTRLLVL.

The chain couples TRBV10-3 to TRBJ2-5, with 14 bases that match TRBD2. The CDR3 covers 17 residues. With V trimmed by 6 bases and J by 2 bases, 8 bases remained unmatched. Germline CDR1 is ENHRY and CDR2 is SYGVKD. CDR3 DNA: TGTGCCATCAGAGGGACTAGCGGGAGTCCGGAGCAAGAGACCCAGTACTTC. As protein: CAIRGTSGSPEQETQYF.

V gene TRBV19 combines with J gene TRBJ1-4, with D possibly TRBD1 on 6 matching bases. The V end was cut by 5 bases, the J end by 8 bases, with 18 bases between. Germline V CDR1 and CDR2: LNHDA, SQIVND (reference sequence). The CDR3 totals 15 residues. CDR3 loop: CASSPPSGGSEKLFF. Written as DNA, the CDR3 is TGTGCCAGTAGTCCGCCATCGGGGGGCAGCGAAAAACTGTTTTTT.